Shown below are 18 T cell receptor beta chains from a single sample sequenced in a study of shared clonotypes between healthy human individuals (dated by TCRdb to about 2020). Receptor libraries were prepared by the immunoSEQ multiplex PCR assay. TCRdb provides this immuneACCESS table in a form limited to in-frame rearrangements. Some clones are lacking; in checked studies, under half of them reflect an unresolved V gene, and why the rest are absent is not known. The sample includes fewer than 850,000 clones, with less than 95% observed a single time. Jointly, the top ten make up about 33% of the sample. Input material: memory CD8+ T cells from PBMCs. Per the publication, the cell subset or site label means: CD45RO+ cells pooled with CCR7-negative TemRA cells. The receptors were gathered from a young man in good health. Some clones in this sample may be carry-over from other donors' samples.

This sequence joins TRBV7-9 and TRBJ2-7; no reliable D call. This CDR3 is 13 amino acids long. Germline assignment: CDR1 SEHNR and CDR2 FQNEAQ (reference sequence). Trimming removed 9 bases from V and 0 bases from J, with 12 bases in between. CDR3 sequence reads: CASSVTSSYEQYF. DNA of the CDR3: TGTGCCAGTTCAGTCACGAGCTCCTACGAGCAGTACTTC.

CDR3 loop: CASSLQSKANTEAFF. CDR3 nucleotides: TGTGCCAGCAGCTTACAATCCAAGGCGAACACTGAAGCTTTCTTT. The chain couples TRBV7-8 to TRBJ1-1; D is unresolved. This CDR3 contains 15 residues. V was trimmed by 2 bases and J by 1 base, leaving 11 bases between them. Germline loops: CDR1 SGHVS, CDR2 FQNEAQ.

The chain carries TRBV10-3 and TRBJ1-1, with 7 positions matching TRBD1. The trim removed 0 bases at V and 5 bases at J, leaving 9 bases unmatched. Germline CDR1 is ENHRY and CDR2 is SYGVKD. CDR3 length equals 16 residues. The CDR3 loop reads CAISESDRAGGTEAFF. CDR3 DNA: TGTGCCATCAGTGAGTCAGACAGGGCGGGCGGGACTGAAGCTTTCTTT.

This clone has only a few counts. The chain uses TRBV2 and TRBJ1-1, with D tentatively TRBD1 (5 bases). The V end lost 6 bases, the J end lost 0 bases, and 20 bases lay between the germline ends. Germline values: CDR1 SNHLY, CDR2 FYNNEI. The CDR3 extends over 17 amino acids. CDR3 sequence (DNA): TGTGCCAGCAGGGGTGAAACGGGACGGACTATGAACACTGAAGCTTTCTTT. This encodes CASRGETGRTMNTEAFF. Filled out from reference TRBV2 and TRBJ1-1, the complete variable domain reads EPEVTQTPSHQVTQMGQEVILRCVPISNHLYFYWYRQILGQKVEFLVSFYNNEISEKSEIFDDQFSVERPDGSNFTLKIRSTKLEDSAMYFCASRGETGRTMNTEAFFGQGTRLTVV.

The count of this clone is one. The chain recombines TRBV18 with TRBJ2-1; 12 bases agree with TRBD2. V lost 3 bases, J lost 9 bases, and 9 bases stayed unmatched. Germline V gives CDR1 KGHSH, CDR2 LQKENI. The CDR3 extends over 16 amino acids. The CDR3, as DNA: TGTGCCAGCTCACCCCACGTTCTAGCGGGAGGGTGTGAGCAGTTCTTC. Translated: CASSPHVLAGGCEQFF.

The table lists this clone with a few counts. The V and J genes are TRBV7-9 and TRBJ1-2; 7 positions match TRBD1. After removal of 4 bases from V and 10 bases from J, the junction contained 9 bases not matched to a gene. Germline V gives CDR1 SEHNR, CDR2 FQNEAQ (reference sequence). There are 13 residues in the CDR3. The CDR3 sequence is CASSSERQGDYTF. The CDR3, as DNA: TGTGCCAGCAGCTCGGAACGACAGGGCGACTACACCTTC. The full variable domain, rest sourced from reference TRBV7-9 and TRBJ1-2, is DTGVSQNPRHKITKRGQNVTFRCDPISEHNRLYWYRQTLGQGPEFLTYFQNEAQLEKSRLLSDRFSAERPKGSFSTLEIQRTEQGDSAMYLCASSSERQGDYTFGSGTRLTVV.

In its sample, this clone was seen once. The chain's CDR3 is CASSLWDRGGYTF. The CDR3 DNA is TGTGCCAGCAGTTTATGGGACAGGGGTGGCTACACCTTC. The V gene is TRBV28, the J gene TRBJ1-2; TRBD1 matches 9 bases. From germline, CDR1 is MDHEN and CDR2 SYDVKM. This CDR3 has 13 amino acids. With V trimmed by 0 bases and J by 7 bases, 0 bases remained unmatched.

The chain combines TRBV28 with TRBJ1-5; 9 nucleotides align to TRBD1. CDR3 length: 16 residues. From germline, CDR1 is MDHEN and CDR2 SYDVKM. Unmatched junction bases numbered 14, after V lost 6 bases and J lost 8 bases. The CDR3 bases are TGTGCCAGCAGGAAAACCTTGGACAGGGGAAAAAAGCCCCAGCATTTT. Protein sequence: CASRKTLDRGKKPQHF.

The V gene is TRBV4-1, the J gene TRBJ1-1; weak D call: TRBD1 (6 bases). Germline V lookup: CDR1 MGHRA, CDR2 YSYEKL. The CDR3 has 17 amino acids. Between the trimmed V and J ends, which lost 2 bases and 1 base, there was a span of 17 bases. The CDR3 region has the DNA TGCGCCAGCAGCCAACCACGCCGGGACAAGGAGAACACTGAAGCTTTCTTT. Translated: CASSQPRRDKENTEAFF.

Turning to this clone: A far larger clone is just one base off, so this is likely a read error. This CDR3 reads CASSVNRIGTNVLTF. CDR3 sequence (DNA): TGTGCCAGCAGCGTAAACCGTATCGGGACCAACGTCCTGACTTTC. This rearrangement joins TRBV9 to TRBJ2-6, with TRBD2 as a possible D gene (5 bases). Germline loops: CDR1 SGDLS, CDR2 YYNGEE. The CDR3 runs to 15 residues. Trimming stripped 1 base from V and 8 bases from J, with 13 bases between. Full variable domain (outside the CDR3, taken from reference TRBV9 and TRBJ2-6): DSGVTQTPKHLITATGQRVTLRCSPRSGDLSVYWYQQSLDQGLQFLIQYYNGEERAKGNILERFSAQQFPDLHSELNLSSLELGDSALYFCASSVNRIGTNVLTFGAGSRLTVL.

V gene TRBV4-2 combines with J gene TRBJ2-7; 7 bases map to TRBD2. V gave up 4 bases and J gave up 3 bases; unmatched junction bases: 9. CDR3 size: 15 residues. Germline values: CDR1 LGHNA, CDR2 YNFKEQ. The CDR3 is CASSPTPAGNYEQYF. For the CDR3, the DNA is TGTGCCAGCAGCCCCACCCCAGCGGGAAACTACGAGCAGTACTTC.

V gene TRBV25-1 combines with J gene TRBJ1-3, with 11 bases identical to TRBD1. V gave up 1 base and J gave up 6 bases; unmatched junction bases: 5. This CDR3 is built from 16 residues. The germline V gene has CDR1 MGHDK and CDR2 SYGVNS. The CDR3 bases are TGTGCCAGCAGTGAATTCCAGGACAGGGGGCAAAACACCATATATTTT. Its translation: CASSEFQDRGQNTIYF.

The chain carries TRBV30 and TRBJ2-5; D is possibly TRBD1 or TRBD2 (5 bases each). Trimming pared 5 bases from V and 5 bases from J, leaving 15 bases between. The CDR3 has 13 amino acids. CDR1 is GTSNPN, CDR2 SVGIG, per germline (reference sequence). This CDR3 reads CAWGLDSGETQYF. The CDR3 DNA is TGTGCCTGGGGGTTGGACTCAGGGGAGACCCAGTACTTC. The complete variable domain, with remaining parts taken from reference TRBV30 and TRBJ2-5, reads SQTIHQWPATLVQPVGSPLSLECTVEGTSNPNLYWYRQAAGRGLQLLFYSVGIGQISSEVPQNLSASRPQDRQFILSSKKLLLSDSGFYLCAWGLDSGETQYFGPGTRLLVL.

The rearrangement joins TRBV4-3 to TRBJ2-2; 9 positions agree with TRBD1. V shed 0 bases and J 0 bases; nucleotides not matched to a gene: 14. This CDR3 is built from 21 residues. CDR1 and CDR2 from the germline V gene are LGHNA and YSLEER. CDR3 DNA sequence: TGCGCCAGCAGCCAAGATAACGAAGGAGAACAGGGGGCCGCGAACACCGGGGAGCTGTTTTTT. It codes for CASSQDNEGEQGAANTGELFF.

The CDR3 bases are TGTGCCAGCAGCCCATGGACAGGGCAGGAGACCCAGTACTTC. Its translation: CASSPWTGQETQYF. The chain uses TRBV7-7 and TRBJ2-5; TRBD1 matches at 8 bases. V shed 5 bases, J shed 5 bases, and the junction held 7 bases outside the gene matches. CDR1 SSHAT and CDR2 FNYEAQ come from the germline V gene (reference sequence). This CDR3 is built from 14 residues.

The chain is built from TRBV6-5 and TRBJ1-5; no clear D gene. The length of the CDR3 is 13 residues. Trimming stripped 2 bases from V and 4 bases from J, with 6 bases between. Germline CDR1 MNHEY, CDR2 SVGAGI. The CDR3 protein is CASSYAANQPQHF. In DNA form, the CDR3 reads TGTGCCAGCAGTTACGCCGCTAATCAGCCCCAGCATTTT.

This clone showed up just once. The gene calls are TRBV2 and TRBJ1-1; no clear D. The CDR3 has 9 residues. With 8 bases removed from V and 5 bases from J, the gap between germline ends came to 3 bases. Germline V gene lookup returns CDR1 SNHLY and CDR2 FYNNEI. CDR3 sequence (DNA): TGTGCCAGCCCAACTGAAGCTTTCTTT. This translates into CASPTEAFF. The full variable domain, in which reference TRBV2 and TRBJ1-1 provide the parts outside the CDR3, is EPEVTQTPSHQVTQMGQEVILRCVPISNHLYFYWYRQILGQKVEFLVSFYNNEISEKSEIFDDQFSVERPDGSNFTLKIRSTKLEDSAMYFCASPTEAFFGQGTRLTVV.

The CDR3 coding sequence is TGTGCCAGCAGCCCCTCAGCCAGGGCCCCAGATACGCAGTATTTT. Translating gives CASSPSARAPDTQYF. The V gene is TRBV7-3, the J gene TRBJ2-3; the D gene is possibly TRBD1 (5 bases). The CDR3 is 15 residues long. With 5 bases removed from V and 4 bases from J, the gap between germline ends came to 16 bases. CDR1 and CDR2 (germline): SGHTA, FQGTGA. Based on the CDR3 plus reference TRBV7-3 and TRBJ2-3, the full variable domain is GAGVSQTPSNKVTEKGKYVELRCDPISGHTALYWYRQSLGQGPEFLIYFQGTGAADDSGLPNDRFFAVRPEGSVSTLKIQRTERGDSAVYLCASSPSARAPDTQYFGPGTRLTVL.